One sample yielded the 25 T cell receptor beta chains listed below, sequenced in a study of beta chain features in type 1 diabetes. Investigators reverse transcribed all isolated RNA, so they sequenced expressed TCRB transcripts. Libraries were prepared by immunoSEQ multiplex PCR; TCRdb keeps only in-frame clonotypes and omits some of them. The table includes 150,000 to 200,000 clones, about an eighth detected once. Material: central memory CD4+ T cells from blood. All receptors derive from a woman younger than 35 in good health.

This clone was counted only a few times. V gene TRBV5-1 combines with J gene TRBJ1-3; D uncertain. The length of the CDR3 is 14 residues. The ends were cut back, 4 bases at V and 0 bases at J, with 8 bases in the middle. Germline lookup yields CDR1 SGHRS and CDR2 YFSETQ. Here the CDR3 reads CASSPAGSGNTIYF. The CDR3 bases are TGCGCCAGCAGCCCCGCAGGCTCTGGAAACACCATATATTTT. The variable domain in full, with the rest retrieved from reference TRBV5-1 and TRBJ1-3, is KAGVTQTPRYLIKTRGQQVTLSCSPISGHRSVSWYQQTPGQGLQFLFEYFSETQRNKGNFPGRFSGRQFSNSRSEMNVSTLELGDSALYLCASSPAGSGNTIYFGEGSWLTVV.

The chain has TRBV11-2 and TRBJ2-1; 8 nucleotides align to TRBD1. The germline CDR1 and CDR2 sequences are SGHAT and FQNNGV. The ends lost 2 bases at V and 4 bases at J; junction bases unmatched: 1. The CDR3 totals 14 residues. CDR3 sequence reads: CASSLTGGYNEQFF. The CDR3 region has the DNA TGTGCCAGCAGCTTAACAGGGGGGTACAATGAGCAGTTCTTC.

This clone has just a few counts. The chain is built from TRBV30 and TRBJ1-3, with D unresolved. Germline V lookup: CDR1 GTSNPN, CDR2 SVGIG (reference sequence). The CDR3 spans 15 residues. Trimming left V 3 bases short and J 4 bases short, with 16 bases between. Here the CDR3 DNA reads TGTGCCTGGAGCACCACCCGGGGAGGCGGAAACACCATATATTTT. It encodes CAWSTTRGGGNTIYF.

This clone has a handful of counts. The CDR3 loop is CASSPGILELAGDYNEQFF. The CDR3 DNA reads TGTGCCAGCTCACCAGGTATATTAGAACTAGCGGGAGACTACAATGAGCAGTTCTTC. The chain joins TRBV18 to TRBJ2-1; 11 bases are a match to TRBD2. The CDR3 spans 19 residues. The germline V gene encodes CDR1 KGHSH and CDR2 LQKENI. Trimming removed 2 bases from V and 3 bases from J; junction bases left unmatched: 12.

This clone has only a few counts. Other DNA sequences in the same sample also yield this CDR3. V and J are TRBV28 and TRBJ1-2, with D uncertain. Germline V lookup: CDR1 MDHEN, CDR2 SYDVKM. The ends were cut back, 8 bases at V and 3 bases at J, with 7 bases in the middle. This CDR3 spans 11 amino acids. The CDR3: CASGPDYGYTF. For the CDR3, the DNA is TGTGCCAGCGGGCCGGACTATGGCTACACCTTC.

CDR3 loop: CASSGPGGYTF. The CDR3 DNA follows: TGTGCCAGCAGCGGCCCGGGAGGCTACACCTTC. The V and J genes are TRBV25-1 and TRBJ1-2; no clear D. Trimming removed 6 bases from V and 8 bases from J, with 10 bases in between. The CDR3 consists of 11 residues. In germline, CDR1 is MGHDK, CDR2 SYGVNS.

The chain is built from TRBV29-1 and TRBJ2-1; a weak D match, TRBD2 (5 bases). This CDR3 comprises 16 residues. CDR1 SQVTM and CDR2 ANQGSEA come from the germline V gene. Trimming cost V 1 base and J 2 bases, with 15 bases left between them. The DNA for the CDR3 is TGCAGCGTTGAAGGTCTATACGCCGGGACCTACAATGAGCAGTTCTTC. The encoded protein is CSVEGLYAGTYNEQFF.

The CDR3 DNA is TGTGCCTCAATCTTCAGGGCTAGCGGGAGTAGGAAGCAGTACTTC. It is translated as CASIFRASGSRKQYF. The chain has TRBV30 and TRBJ2-7; 10 bases line up with TRBD2. Germline-derived CDR1 and CDR2 are GTSNPN and SVGIG (reference sequence). The length of the CDR3 is 15 residues. With 7 bases clipped from V and 8 bases from J, the junction kept 17 bases outside the gene matches. Filled out from reference TRBV30 and TRBJ2-7, the complete variable domain reads SQTIHQWPATLVQPVGSPLSLECTVEGTSNPNLYWYRQAAGRGLQLLFYSVGIGQISSEVPQNLSASRPQDRQFILSSKKLLLSDSGFYLCASIFRASGSRKQYFGPGTRLTVT.

The chain couples TRBV27 to TRBJ1-1, with a possible D match to TRBD1 (5 bases). CDR3 length: 14 amino acids. The V gene lost 5 bases and the J gene lost 9 bases, with 19 bases spanning the gap. CDR1 and CDR2 from the germline V gene are MNHEY and SMNVEV (reference sequence). CDR3 region: CASSPPGSGGQAFF. The CDR3 bases are TGTGCCAGCAGTCCCCCGGGATCCGGGGGACAAGCTTTCTTT.

The gene calls are TRBV7-9 and TRBJ1-1; tentative D call: TRBD1 (6 bases). In germline, CDR1 is SEHNR, CDR2 FQNEAQ (reference sequence). The CDR3 loop spans 16 amino acids. The V end was cut by 5 bases, the J end by 4 bases, with 20 bases between. CDR3 nucleotides: TGTGCCAGCAGCCCTGGAGGGGGGGGACGGAGCACTGAAGCTTTCTTT. It is translated as CASSPGGGGRSTEAFF.

The chain joins TRBV30 to TRBJ2-5; D might be TRBD2 (5 bases). V lost 1 base and J 1 base, leaving 13 bases between the germline ends. This CDR3 region has 15 residues. Germline V CDR1 and CDR2: GTSNPN, SVGIG (reference sequence). The CDR3 loop is CAWSDSQAVQETQYF. The CDR3 coding sequence is TGTGCCTGGAGTGACAGCCAAGCGGTCCAAGAGACCCAGTACTTC.

This clone came up many times. Other nucleotide sequences from this sample produce the same CDR3. The chain has TRBV18 and TRBJ1-5; D is perhaps TRBD1 (6 bases). Germline values: CDR1 KGHSH, CDR2 LQKENI. V was cut by 3 bases and J by 1 base, with 7 bases left in between. CDR3 length equals 14 residues. The CDR3 coding sequence is TGTGCCAGCTCACCGGGACACAGCAATCAGCCCCAGCATTTT. This sequence encodes CASSPGHSNQPQHF.

This clone came up a few times. V and J are TRBV5-1 and TRBJ2-7; D possibly corresponds to TRBD2 (6 bases). Germline V gene data show CDR1 as SGHRS and CDR2 as YFSETQ. V was clipped by 0 bases and J by 5 bases, with 15 bases between them. This CDR3 has 15 residues. CDR3 sequence reads: CASSLAVGGVHEQYF. The CDR3 region has the DNA TGCGCCAGCAGCTTGGCGGTCGGCGGGGTCCACGAGCAGTACTTC.

The chain is built from TRBV4-2 and TRBJ2-2; no definite D call. Germline V CDR1 and CDR2: LGHNA, YNFKEQ. The CDR3 consists of 11 residues. Trimming cost V 4 bases and J 8 bases, with 5 bases left between them. The CDR3 loop is CASSRLGELFF. CDR3 coding DNA: TGTGCCAGCAGCCGTCTGGGGGAGCTGTTTTTT.

In its sample, this clone was seen a few times. The CDR3 is CAWSVQTGTSSRGYTF. The DNA of the CDR3 is TGTGCCTGGAGTGTACAGACAGGGACATCATCCAGGGGCTACACCTTC. The gene calls are TRBV30 and TRBJ1-2; the match to TRBD1 covers 7 bases. V lost 0 bases, J lost 8 bases, and 15 bases stayed unmatched. CDR1 is GTSNPN, CDR2 SVGIG, per germline (reference sequence). The CDR3 totals 16 residues. Together with reference TRBV30 and TRBJ1-2, the CDR3 gives the full variable domain: SQTIHQWPATLVQPVGSPLSLECTVEGTSNPNLYWYRQAAGRGLQLLFYSVGIGQISSEVPQNLSASRPQDRQFILSSKKLLLSDSGFYLCAWSVQTGTSSRGYTFGSGTRLTVV.

The sample holds a few counts of this clone. V gene TRBV27 combines with J gene TRBJ2-7, with D maybe TRBD1 (6 bases). Trimming removed 5 bases at V and 3 bases at J, with 17 bases between. The CDR3 extends over 15 amino acids. Germline CDR1 and CDR2: MNHEY and SMNVEV (reference sequence). CDR3 region: CASSPRTVSVYEQYF. CDR3 in DNA: TGTGCCAGCAGTCCCAGGACAGTGAGTGTCTACGAGCAGTACTTC.

The table lists this clone with a few counts. CDR3 in DNA: TGCAGTGCCCCCTCTACGGTCATTCAGTACTTC. It encodes CSAPSTVIQYF. The chain links TRBV20-1 to TRBJ2-4, with D hard to call. Germline V gene sequence: CDR1 DFQATT, CDR2 SNEGSKA (reference sequence). The ends were cut back, 6 bases at V and 9 bases at J, with 12 bases in the middle. This CDR3 has 11 amino acids.

The J gene is TRBJ2-5, the V gene TRBV6-5; 8 nucleotides agree with TRBD2. The trim removed 5 bases at V and 5 bases at J, leaving 7 bases unmatched. From germline, CDR1 is MNHEY and CDR2 SVGAGI. The CDR3 totals 14 residues. CDR3: CASSPGGGAETQYF. CDR3 sequence (DNA): TGTGCCAGCAGTCCGGGGGGGGGTGCGGAGACCCAGTACTTC.

This rearrangement joins TRBV2 to TRBJ2-2, with 8 bases aligning to TRBD2. After removal of 5 bases from V and 2 bases from J, the junction contained 1 base not matched to a gene. CDR1 SNHLY and CDR2 FYNNEI come from the germline V gene. The CDR3 extends over 14 amino acids. In DNA form, the CDR3 reads TGTGCCAGCAGTCGGGAGGGTAACACCGGGGAGCTGTTTTTT. The encoded protein is CASSREGNTGELFF. The variable domain in full, completed from reference TRBV2 and TRBJ2-2, reads EPEVTQTPSHQVTQMGQEVILRCVPISNHLYFYWYRQILGQKVEFLVSFYNNEISEKSEIFDDQFSVERPDGSNFTLKIRSTKLEDSAMYFCASSREGNTGELFFGEGSRLTVL.

The chain has TRBV5-1 and TRBJ1-2; no clear D gene. Per germline, CDR1 SGHRS and CDR2 YFSETQ. V lost 4 bases, J lost 1 base, and 20 bases lay in between. The CDR3 runs 17 residues. For the CDR3, the DNA is TGCGCCAGCAGCCAGCGGGAATCCGACTACGATAACTATGGCTACACCTTC. Translation gives CASSQRESDYDNYGYTF.

This chain joins TRBV19 and TRBJ2-7, with TRBD1 matching 8 bases. V was pared by 6 bases and J by 7 bases, with 8 bases of the junction left unmatched. Per the germline V gene, CDR1 is LNHDA and CDR2 is SQIVND (reference sequence). The CDR3 is 13 amino acids. The CDR3 protein is CASRGDRTREQYF. Written as DNA, the CDR3 is TGTGCCAGTAGAGGGGACAGGACACGGGAGCAGTACTTC.

This clone was picked up many times. V and J are TRBV20-1 and TRBJ1-2; a weak D match, TRBD1 (5 bases). CDR1 and CDR2 from the germline V gene are DFQATT and SNEGSKA (reference sequence). CDR3 length equals 11 residues. Trimming cost V 7 bases and J 8 bases, with 14 bases left between them. The CDR3: CSDLWGTGYTF. For the CDR3, the DNA is TGCAGTGACCTTTGGGGCACCGGCTACACCTTC.

This clone was detected only a few times. This sequence joins TRBV6-1 and TRBJ1-2, with D possibly being TRBD1 (5 bases). The CDR3 spans 13 residues. In germline, CDR1 is MNHNS, CDR2 SASEGT. Trimming took off 4 bases at V and 2 bases at J, with 8 bases between the two ends. The DNA for the CDR3 is TGTGCCAGCAGTGCGACAGTCAACTATGGCTACACCTTC. Residues: CASSATVNYGYTF.

This clone was found a few times. This sequence joins TRBV28 and TRBJ2-1, with 7 bases matching TRBD2. The CDR3 sequence is 16 residues long. The germline V gene has CDR1 MDHEN and CDR2 SYDVKM. V shed 6 bases, J shed 4 bases, and the junction held 12 bases outside the gene matches. The CDR3 sequence: CASSMQRGLGYNEQFF. CDR3 in DNA: TGTGCCAGCAGCATGCAGCGGGGTTTAGGTTACAATGAGCAGTTCTTC.

This rearrangement joins TRBV6-5 to TRBJ2-2, with 8 nucleotides matching TRBD1. Germline lookup yields CDR1 MNHEY and CDR2 SVGAGI. With 6 bases clipped from V and 1 base from J, the junction kept 4 bases outside the gene matches. This CDR3 is built from 15 residues. The DNA of the CDR3 is TGTGCCAGCAGACCTGGACAGGGGAACACCGGGGAGCTGTTTTTT. This encodes CASRPGQGNTGELFF.